This TCR beta chain derives from a study of OX40 agonist ivuxolimab in advanced cancers. The CDR3 consists of 11 residues. V shed 2 bases and J shed 9 bases, with 6 bases lying between them. The V gene's germline CDR1 is SGHDT and CDR2 YYEEEE. TCRdb's copy holds only in-frame clones and misses some; the assay was immunoSEQ multiplex PCR. The sample has fewer than 80,000 clones, approximately 90% seen once. The rearrangement joins TRBV5-6 to TRBJ2-1, with unresolved D. This specimen consisted of CD4+ or CD8+ T cells sorted from blood, obtained in a trial of the OX40 agonist ivuxolimab. The receptor was derived from an adult with an advanced solid tumor such as melanoma, head and neck, liver or kidney cancer. The CDR3 DNA reads TGTGCCAGCAGCTTTGCGGTTGAGCAGTTCTTC. Protein sequence: CASSFAVEQFF.